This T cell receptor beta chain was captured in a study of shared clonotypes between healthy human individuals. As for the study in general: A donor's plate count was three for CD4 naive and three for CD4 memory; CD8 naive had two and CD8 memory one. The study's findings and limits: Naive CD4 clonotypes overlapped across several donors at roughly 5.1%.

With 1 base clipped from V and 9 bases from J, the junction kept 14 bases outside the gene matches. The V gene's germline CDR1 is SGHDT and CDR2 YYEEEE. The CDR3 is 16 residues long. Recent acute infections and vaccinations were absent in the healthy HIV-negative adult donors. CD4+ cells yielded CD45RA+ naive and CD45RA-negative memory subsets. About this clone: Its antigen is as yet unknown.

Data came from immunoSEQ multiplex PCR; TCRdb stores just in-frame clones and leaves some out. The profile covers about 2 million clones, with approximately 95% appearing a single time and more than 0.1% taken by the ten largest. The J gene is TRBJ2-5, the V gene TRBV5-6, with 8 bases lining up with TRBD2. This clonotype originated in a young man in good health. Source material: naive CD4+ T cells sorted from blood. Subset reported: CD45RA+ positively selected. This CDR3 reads CASSLLNSGTSRSQYF. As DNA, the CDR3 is TGTGCCAGCAGCTTGTTAAATAGCGGGACCTCCAGGTCCCAGTACTTC.